A selection of T cell receptor beta chains follows, all from one sample in a study of blood T cell repertoires in COVID-19. Data came from immunoSEQ multiplex PCR; TCRdb stores just in-frame clones and leaves some out. In the table there are 120,000 or so clones, around 63% of which are singletons. Sequenced material: peripheral blood. These receptors originate from a woman aged 65 to 85 with acute or convalescent COVID-19. The CDR3 runs from the conserved cysteine through the conserved F or W. The listing skips clone size in some rows; elsewhere it reads once, few, many or a size class.

cdr3_aa,j_call,v_call,clone_size
CASSPREVSQSTEAFF,TRBJ1-1,TRBV18,NA
CASSGNLQETQYF,TRBJ2-5,TRBV2,NA
CASSTTGARETQYF,TRBJ2-5,TRBV19,NA
CASSQDRPDTQYF,TRBJ2-3,TRBV4-3,NA
CASSRGSGYEQYF,TRBJ2-7,TRBV5-4,NA
CASSVGRTSAFPPDTQYF,TRBJ2-3,TRBV9,NA
CASSWGGLAGNEQFF,TRBJ2-1,TRBV5-1,NA
CASSAWRGAFF,TRBJ1-1,TRBV11-2,NA
CASDTGEFSGNTIYF,TRBJ1-3,TRBV18,NA
CSVLEYTEAFF,TRBJ1-1,TRBV29-1,NA
CASSSTGSYNEQFF,TRBJ2-1,TRBV5-6,NA
CASSGSGSSDEQFF,TRBJ2-1,TRBV28,NA
CASTRTGRGTYEQYF,TRBJ2-7,TRBV3-1/TRBV3-2,NA
CASSSTAGTDTQYF,TRBJ2-3,TRBV7-9,NA
CASSLDSSGTGEKLFF,TRBJ1-4,TRBV5-1,NA
CASSSQTGGWRETQYF,TRBJ2-5,TRBV5-1,NA
CASSITGGGNQPQHF,TRBJ1-5,TRBV19,NA
CASSPGTNQPQHF,TRBJ1-5,TRBV18,NA
CASSLTGLNTEAFF,TRBJ1-1,TRBV28,NA
CASNIIGLASGSSYNEQFF,TRBJ2-1,TRBV28,NA
CASRDTGASTDTQYF,TRBJ2-3,TRBV6-5,NA
CASTSTAQPQHF,TRBJ1-5,TRBV19,once
CASQGRQGATDLNTEAFF,TRBJ1-1,TRBV7-9,NA
CASRGTGGDYGYTF,TRBJ1-2,TRBV2,few
CASSLGERSKQFF,TRBJ2-1,TRBV7-9,once
CASGPGQGRTDTQYF,TRBJ2-3,TRBV12-5,NA
CAISGTAAGETQYF,TRBJ2-5,TRBV10-3,NA
CASSQRRGELFF,TRBJ2-2,TRBV7-9,NA
CASSFQRGGPTYNEQFF,TRBJ2-1,TRBV7-9,NA
CSASTGTGLNTEAFF,TRBJ1-1,TRBV20-1,NA
CASSPGSWEQYF,TRBJ2-7,TRBV6-2/TRBV6-3,NA
CASSKQGNYEQYF,TRBJ2-7,TRBV9,NA
CASSSDSGGSSYNSPLHF,TRBJ1-6,TRBV6-2/TRBV6-3,NA
CASSDRGASGNNEQFF,TRBJ2-1,TRBV10-2,NA
CASSQGLAGLPYEQYF,TRBJ2-7,TRBV3-1/TRBV3-2,many
CASREGDRGFF,TRBJ2-7,TRBV27,few
CASSISGGNEQFF,TRBJ2-1,TRBV19,medium-sized
CASSYPGGYGYTF,TRBJ1-2,TRBV6-5,few
CASRRGNAEAFF,TRBJ1-1,TRBV5-6,NA
CASSELAHPGYYGYTF,TRBJ1-2,TRBV6-1,NA
CASSIYGTGVLLNYGYTF,TRBJ1-2,TRBV19,NA
CASRTDRAGTEAFF,TRBJ1-1,TRBV2,few
CSASQQYIDQPQHF,TRBJ1-5,TRBV20-1,NA
CASSRGHSNTEAFF,TRBJ1-1,TRBV28,NA
CASSLGQGGQETQYF,TRBJ2-5,TRBV5-1,NA
CASSFGRDRFQETQYF,TRBJ2-5,TRBV5-6,once
CASSVGTGFEAFF,TRBJ1-1,TRBV7-9,NA
CASRLTTSGGYTQYF,TRBJ2-3,TRBV27,few
CASSIDSSGGLDTQYF,TRBJ2-3,TRBV19,NA
CASSGGTGSYEQYF,TRBJ2-7,TRBV2,few
CAISDPGTSSAKLFF,TRBJ1-4,TRBV10-3,many
CASSFQGVRGNIQYF,TRBJ2-4,TRBV11-2,NA
CASSQGGGNQPQHF,TRBJ1-5,TRBV7-9,NA
CASSLDYTIYF,TRBJ1-3,TRBV5-4,NA
CASSPNIPTLTF,TRBJ1-2,TRBV5-4,once
CASSFIADTQYF,TRBJ2-3,TRBV2,NA
CASSASGSGSYEQYF,TRBJ2-7,TRBV10-2,few